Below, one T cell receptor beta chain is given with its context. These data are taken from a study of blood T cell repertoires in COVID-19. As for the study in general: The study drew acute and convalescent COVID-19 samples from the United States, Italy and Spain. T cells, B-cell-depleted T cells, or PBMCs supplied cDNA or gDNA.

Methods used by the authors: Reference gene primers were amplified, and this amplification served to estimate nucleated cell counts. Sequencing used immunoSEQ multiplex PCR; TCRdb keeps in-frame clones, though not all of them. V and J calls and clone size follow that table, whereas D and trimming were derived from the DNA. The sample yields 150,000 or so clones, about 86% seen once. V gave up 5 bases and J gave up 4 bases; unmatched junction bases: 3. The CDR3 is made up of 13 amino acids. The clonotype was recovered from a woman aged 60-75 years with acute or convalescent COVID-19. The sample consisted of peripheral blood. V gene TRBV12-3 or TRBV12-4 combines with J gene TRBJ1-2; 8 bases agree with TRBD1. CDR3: CASSVTGAYGYTF. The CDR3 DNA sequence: TGTGCCAGCAGTGTGACAGGGGCCTATGGCTACACCTTC.